This T cell receptor beta chain emerged from a study of T cell repertoires in urothelial bladder cancer (dated by TCRdb to about 2019). For the wider study: Of the roughly 12 resected lesions, three were clinical stage cT0, three were cTa, three were cT1, and three were cT2 or greater. The study compared clonality of the TCR repertoire in bladder tumors against clonality in benign bladder inflammation. Twelve patients who had bladder lesions and were undergoing transurethral resection were prospectively identified. Eleven to twelve resected bladder lesions, made up of urothelial carcinoma (UC+) and benign (UC-) specimens, were studied.

General study outcomes and caveats: Carcinoma specimens had a median tumor infiltrating lymphocyte percentage of 2% to 2.5%, while benign specimens had a median of about 13%. In carcinoma specimens a single T-cell clone made up as much as 17% of infiltrating lymphocytes, compared with 2% in benign specimens. Urothelial carcinoma specimens had fewer T cells than benign specimens, with medians of 5,569 and 25,872.

At transurethral resection, specimens of the bladder lesions were collected and then stored at -80C. DNA was isolated from the bladder specimens obtained at transurethral resection. Notes on this clone: Its antigen specificity is not known. Base qualities are not provided; no much larger clone lies one nucleotide away.

The TCR beta chain CDR3 region was sequenced with the immunoSEQ assay. Per the source publication's procedure: For each specimen, T-cell fraction, clonal dominance and maximum TCR clone frequency were calculated. As stored in TCRdb, this immuneACCESS dataset retains in-frame rearrangements with V and J assigned. A fraction of the clones does not appear; measured against another copy, unresolved V genes explain less than half of the discrepancy, and the remainder lacks a known reason. The V and J calls and the clone size are those of that table, but D and trimming were determined from the DNA. For this sample the table gives a few thousand clones, of which about 75% were detected only once. 10% of the sample goes to the ten largest clones. This TCR derives from a human donor with urothelial carcinoma. The specimen was tumor-infiltrating cells from bladder cancer.

The DNA sequence reads TGTGCCAGCCTAATGAATAGCAATCAGCCCCAGCATTTT. Its translation is CASLMNSNQPQHF. The rearrangement joined TRBV6-5 to TRBJ1-5; a confident D gene designation cannot be given. There are 13 amino acids in the CDR3, from cysteine to phenylalanine inclusive. The retained sequence is limited to the CDR3, 39 bases, with the frame set at the first base. Trimming at the junction amounts to 8 bases on V and 0 bases on J, and the germline ends lie 8 bases apart. The germline V gene specifies MNHEY as CDR1 and SVGAGI as CDR2.